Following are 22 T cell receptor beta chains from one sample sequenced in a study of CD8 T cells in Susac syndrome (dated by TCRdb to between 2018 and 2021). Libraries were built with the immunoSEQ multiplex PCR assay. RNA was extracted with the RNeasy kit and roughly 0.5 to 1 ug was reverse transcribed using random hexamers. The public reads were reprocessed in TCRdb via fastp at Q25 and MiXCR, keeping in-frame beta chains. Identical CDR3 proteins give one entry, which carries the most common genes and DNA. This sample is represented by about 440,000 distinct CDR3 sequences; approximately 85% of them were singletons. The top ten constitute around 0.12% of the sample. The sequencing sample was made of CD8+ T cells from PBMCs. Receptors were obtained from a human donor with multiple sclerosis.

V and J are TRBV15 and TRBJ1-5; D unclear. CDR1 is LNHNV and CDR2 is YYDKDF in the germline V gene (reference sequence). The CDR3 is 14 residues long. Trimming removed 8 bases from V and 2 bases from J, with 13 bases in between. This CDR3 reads CATAQNGGNQPQHF. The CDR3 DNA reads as TGTGCCACCGCTCAAAATGGGGGCAATCAGCCCCAGCATTTT.

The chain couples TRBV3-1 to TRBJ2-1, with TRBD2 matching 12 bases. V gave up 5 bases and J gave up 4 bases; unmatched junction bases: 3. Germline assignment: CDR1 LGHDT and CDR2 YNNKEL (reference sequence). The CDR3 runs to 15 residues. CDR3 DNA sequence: TGTGCCAGCAGCTACCTAGCGGGGGGGTACAATGAGCAGTTCTTC. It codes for CASSYLAGGYNEQFF.

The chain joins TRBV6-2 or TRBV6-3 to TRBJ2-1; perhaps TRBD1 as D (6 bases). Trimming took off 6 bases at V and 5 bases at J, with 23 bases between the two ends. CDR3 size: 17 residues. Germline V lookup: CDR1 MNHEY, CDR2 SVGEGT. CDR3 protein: CASRTSYGAGVHNEQFF. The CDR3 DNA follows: TGTGCCAGCAGGACCTCCTACGGGGCAGGGGTACACAATGAGCAGTTCTTC.

The CDR3 reads CASSPNFPADTQYF. The DNA for the CDR3 is TGTGCCAGCAGTCCTAACTTTCCGGCAGATACGCAGTATTTT. The rearrangement links TRBV27 to TRBJ2-3, with D uncertain. CDR1 and CDR2 (germline): MNHEY, SMNVEV (reference sequence). This CDR3 is 14 amino acids long. Deletions cut 5 bases from V and 4 bases from J, with 13 bases between.

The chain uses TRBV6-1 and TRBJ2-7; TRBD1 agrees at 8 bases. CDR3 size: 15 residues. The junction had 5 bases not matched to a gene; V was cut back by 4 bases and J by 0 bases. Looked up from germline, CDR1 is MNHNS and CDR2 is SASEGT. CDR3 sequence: CASSVDRGTSYEQYF. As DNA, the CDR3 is TGTGCCAGCAGTGTTGACAGGGGAACCTCCTACGAGCAGTACTTC.

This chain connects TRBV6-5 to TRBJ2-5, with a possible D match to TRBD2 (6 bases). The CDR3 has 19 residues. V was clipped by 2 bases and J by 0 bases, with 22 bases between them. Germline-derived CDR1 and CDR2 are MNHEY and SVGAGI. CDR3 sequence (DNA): TGTGCCAGCAGTTACGGACTACTGACAGATCTAAAGTACCAAGAGACCCAGTACTTC. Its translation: CASSYGLLTDLKYQETQYF.

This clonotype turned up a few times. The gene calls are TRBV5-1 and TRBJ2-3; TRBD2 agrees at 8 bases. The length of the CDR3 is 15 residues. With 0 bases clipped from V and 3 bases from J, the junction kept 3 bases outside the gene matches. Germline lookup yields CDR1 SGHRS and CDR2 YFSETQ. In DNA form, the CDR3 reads TGCGCCAGCAGCTTGGCCGGGAGGGGAACAGATACGCAGTATTTT. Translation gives CASSLAGRGTDTQYF.

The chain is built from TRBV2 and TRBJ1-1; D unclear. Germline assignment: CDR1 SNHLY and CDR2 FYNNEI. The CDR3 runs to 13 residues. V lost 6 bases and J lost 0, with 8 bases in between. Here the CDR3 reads CASRGDMNTEAFF. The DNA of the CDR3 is TGTGCCAGCAGGGGCGACATGAACACTGAAGCTTTCTTT.

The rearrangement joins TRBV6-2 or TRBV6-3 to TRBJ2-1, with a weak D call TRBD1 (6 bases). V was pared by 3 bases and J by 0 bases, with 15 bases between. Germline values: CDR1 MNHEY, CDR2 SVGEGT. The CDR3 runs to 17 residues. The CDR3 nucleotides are TGTGCCAGCAGTTATGGATCAGGGGCTTCCTCCTACAATGAGCAGTTCTTC. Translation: CASSYGSGASSYNEQFF.

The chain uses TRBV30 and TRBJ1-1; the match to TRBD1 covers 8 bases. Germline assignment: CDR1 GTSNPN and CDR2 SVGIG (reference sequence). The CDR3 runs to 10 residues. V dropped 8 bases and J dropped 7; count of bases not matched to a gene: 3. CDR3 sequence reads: CAGDRGEAFF. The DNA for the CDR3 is TGTGCCGGTGACAGGGGTGAAGCTTTCTTT.

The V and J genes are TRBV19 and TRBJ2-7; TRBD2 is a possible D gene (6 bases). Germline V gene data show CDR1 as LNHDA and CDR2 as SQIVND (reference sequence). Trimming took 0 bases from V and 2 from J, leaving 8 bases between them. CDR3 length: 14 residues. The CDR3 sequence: CASSIDGGPYEQYF. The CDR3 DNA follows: TGTGCCAGTAGTATAGACGGGGGACCCTACGAGCAGTACTTC.

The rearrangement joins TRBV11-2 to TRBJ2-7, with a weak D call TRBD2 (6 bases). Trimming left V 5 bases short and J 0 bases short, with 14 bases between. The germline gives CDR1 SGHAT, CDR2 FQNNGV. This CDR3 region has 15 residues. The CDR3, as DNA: TGTGCCAGCAGCCCCGGGGTAGCGGCCTCCTACGAGCAGTACTTC. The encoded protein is CASSPGVAASYEQYF.

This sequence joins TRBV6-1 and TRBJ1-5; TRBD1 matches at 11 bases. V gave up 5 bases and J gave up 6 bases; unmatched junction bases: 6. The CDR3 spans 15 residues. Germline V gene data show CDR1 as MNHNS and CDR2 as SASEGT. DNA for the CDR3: TGTGCCAGCAGTTCCGGGACAGGGGGTTTTCAGCCCCAGCATTTT. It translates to CASSSGTGGFQPQHF.

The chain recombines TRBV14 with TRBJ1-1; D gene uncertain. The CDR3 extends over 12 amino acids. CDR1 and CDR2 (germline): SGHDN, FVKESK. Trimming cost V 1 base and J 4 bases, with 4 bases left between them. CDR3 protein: CASSQVGTEAFF. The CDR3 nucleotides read TGTGCCAGCAGCCAAGTTGGCACTGAAGCTTTCTTT.

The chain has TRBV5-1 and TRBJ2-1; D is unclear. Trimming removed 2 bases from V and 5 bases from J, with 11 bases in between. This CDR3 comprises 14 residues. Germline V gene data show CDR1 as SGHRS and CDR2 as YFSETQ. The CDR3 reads CASSFFGRDNEQFF. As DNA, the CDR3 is TGCGCCAGCAGCTTTTTCGGCAGAGACAATGAGCAGTTCTTC. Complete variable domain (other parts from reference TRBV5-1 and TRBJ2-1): KAGVTQTPRYLIKTRGQQVTLSCSPISGHRSVSWYQQTPGQGLQFLFEYFSETQRNKGNFPGRFSGRQFSNSRSEMNVSTLELGDSALYLCASSFFGRDNEQFFGPGTRLTVL.

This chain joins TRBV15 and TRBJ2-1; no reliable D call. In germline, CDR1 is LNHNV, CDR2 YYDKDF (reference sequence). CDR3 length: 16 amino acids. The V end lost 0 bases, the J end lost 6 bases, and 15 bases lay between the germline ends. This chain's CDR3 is CATSRDSPPPGNEQFF. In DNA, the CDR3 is TGTGCCACCAGCAGAGATTCCCCTCCCCCGGGCAATGAGCAGTTCTTC. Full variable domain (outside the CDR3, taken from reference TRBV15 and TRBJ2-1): DAMVIQNPRYQVTQFGKPVTLSCSQTLNHNVMYWYQQKSSQAPKLLFHYYDKDFNNEADTPDNFQSRRPNTSFCFLDIRSPGLGDTAMYLCATSRDSPPPGNEQFFGPGTRLTVL.

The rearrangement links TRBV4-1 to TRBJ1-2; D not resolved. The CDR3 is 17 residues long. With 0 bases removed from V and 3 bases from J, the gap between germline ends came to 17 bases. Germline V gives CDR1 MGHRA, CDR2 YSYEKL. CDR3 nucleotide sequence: TGCGCCAGCAGCCAAGATGAAGCGGCAGCTTACTACTATGGCTACACCTTC. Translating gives CASSQDEAAAYYYGYTF.

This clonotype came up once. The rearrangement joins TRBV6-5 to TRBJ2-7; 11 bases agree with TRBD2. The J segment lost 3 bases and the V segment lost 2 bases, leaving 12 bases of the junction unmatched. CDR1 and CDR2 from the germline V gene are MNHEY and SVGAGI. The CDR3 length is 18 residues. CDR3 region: CASSYVIPTSGDLYEQYF. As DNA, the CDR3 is TGTGCCAGCAGTTACGTAATTCCGACTAGCGGGGACCTCTACGAGCAGTACTTC.

Written as DNA, the CDR3 is TGTGCCAGCAGCTTAGGAGGGACCCACTCTGGGGCCAACGTCCTGACTTTC. This encodes CASSLGGTHSGANVLTF. The rearrangement joins TRBV7-6 to TRBJ2-6; D is perhaps TRBD1 or TRBD2 (5 bases each). The CDR3 has 17 amino acids. V lost 1 base, J lost 0 bases, and 10 bases lay in between. From germline, CDR1 is SGHVS and CDR2 FNYEAQ.

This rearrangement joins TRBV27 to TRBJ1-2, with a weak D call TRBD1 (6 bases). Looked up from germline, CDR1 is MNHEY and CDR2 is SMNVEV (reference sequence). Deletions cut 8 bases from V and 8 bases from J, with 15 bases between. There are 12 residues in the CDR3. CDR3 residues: CASALTGHGYTF. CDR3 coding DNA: TGTGCCAGCGCCCTGACAGGACACGGCTACACCTTC.

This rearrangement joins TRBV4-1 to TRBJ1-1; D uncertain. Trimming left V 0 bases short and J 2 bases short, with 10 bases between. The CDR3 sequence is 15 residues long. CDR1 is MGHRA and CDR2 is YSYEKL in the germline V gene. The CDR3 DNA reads TGCGCCAGCAGCCAAGAACCCAGGAGCAACACTGAAGCTTTCTTT. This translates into CASSQEPRSNTEAFF.

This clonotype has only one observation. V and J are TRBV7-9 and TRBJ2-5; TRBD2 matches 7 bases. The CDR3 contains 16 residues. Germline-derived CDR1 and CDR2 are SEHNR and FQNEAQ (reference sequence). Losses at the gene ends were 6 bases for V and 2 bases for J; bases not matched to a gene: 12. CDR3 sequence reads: CASSTESGEQQETQYF. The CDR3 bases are TGTGCCAGCAGTACCGAAAGCGGGGAACAACAAGAGACCCAGTACTTC.